The 27 T cell receptor beta chains presented below share a single source sample, sequenced in a study of cytomegalovirus exposure and HLA in healthy donors (TCRdb year 2017). Library generation was performed with the immunoSEQ multiplex PCR assay. For the multiplex PCR, a mixture combining 60 forward primers for TCR Vbeta segments and 13 reverse primers for TCR Jbeta segments was used. Held by TCRdb, this immuneACCESS table contains in-frame sequences only and omits some clones. Under half of the omission traces to an unresolved V gene where checked; the cause of the rest is unknown. Present in this sample are about 120,000 clones, around 80% of which were seen just once. Clones ranked in the top ten supply around 5% of the sample. Sequenced sample: PBMCs. The receptors originated from a man aged 30 to 39 in good health and CMV-seropositive.

V gene TRBV4-3 combines with J gene TRBJ1-3; tentatively, D is TRBD1 (6 bases). Germline-derived CDR1 and CDR2 are LGHNA and YSLEER. This CDR3 region has 16 residues. V dropped 0 bases and J dropped 4 bases, with 13 bases sitting between them. This CDR3 reads CASSQDRQGLGNTIYF. CDR3 nucleotides: TGCGCCAGCAGCCAAGATCGGCAGGGGCTCGGAAACACCATATATTTT.

This chain joins TRBV27 and TRBJ2-1; D perhaps matches TRBD2 (5 bases). Per the germline V gene, CDR1 is MNHEY and CDR2 is SMNVEV (reference sequence). V was shortened by 6 bases and J by 6 bases, with 12 bases between the two germline ends. The length of the CDR3 is 13 residues. The CDR3 DNA is TGTGCCAGCAGCATGGACTGGGCCAATGAGCAGTTCTTC. Its translation is CASSMDWANEQFF.

The chain couples TRBV12-2 to TRBJ2-7; the table gives TRBD2 as D, unverified against the DNA. TRBV12-2 is a documented pseudogene. CDR3 length: 16 residues. CDR3 sequence reads: CASRLARLLSSYEQYF. Here the CDR3 DNA reads TGTGCAAGTCGCTTAGCGAGACTCCTTAGCTCCTACGAGCAGTACTTC.

V usage is TRBV28 and J usage is TRBJ2-7; 7 bases match TRBD1. The CDR3 spans 13 residues. Unmatched junction bases numbered 1, after V lost 4 bases and J lost 1 base. Germline CDR1 reads MDHEN; CDR2 reads SYDVKM. CDR3 sequence: CASSSGQSYEQYF. Here the CDR3 DNA reads TGTGCCAGCAGTTCGGGACAGTCCTACGAGCAGTACTTC.

This chain joins TRBV19 and TRBJ1-4, with D uncertain. Germline V lookup: CDR1 LNHDA, CDR2 SQIVND (reference sequence). The V and J ends lost 6 bases and 4 bases respectively, with 12 bases between them. The CDR3 consists of 14 residues. DNA for the CDR3: TGTGCCAGTAGGTCAGGAGGAGGTAATGAAAAACTGTTTTTT. Translating gives CASRSGGGNEKLFF.

The table lists this clone with a few counts. J is TRBJ1-1 and V is TRBV6-6; 7 nucleotides align to TRBD1. With 5 bases clipped from V and 2 bases from J, the junction kept 5 bases outside the gene matches. The germline CDR1 and CDR2 sequences are MNHNY and SVGAGI (reference sequence). The CDR3 runs 14 residues. The CDR3 protein is CASSKWDSNTEAFF. CDR3 nucleotides: TGTGCCAGCAGTAAATGGGACAGTAACACTGAAGCTTTCTTT.

The rearrangement uses TRBV30 and TRBJ1-4; D is perhaps TRBD1 (5 bases). V dropped 2 bases and J dropped 3 bases, with 10 bases sitting between them. Germline V gene sequence: CDR1 GTSNPN, CDR2 SVGIG (reference sequence). The CDR3 contains 14 residues. The CDR3 DNA follows: TGTGCCTGGAGTAATAGACAGTCTAATGAAAAACTGTTTTTT. As protein: CAWSNRQSNEKLFF. Full variable domain (outside the CDR3, taken from reference TRBV30 and TRBJ1-4): SQTIHQWPATLVQPVGSPLSLECTVEGTSNPNLYWYRQAAGRGLQLLFYSVGIGQISSEVPQNLSASRPQDRQFILSSKKLLLSDSGFYLCAWSNRQSNEKLFFGSGTQLSVL.

The chain links TRBV2 to TRBJ2-2, with D possibly being TRBD1 (5 bases). Between the trimmed V and J ends, which lost 4 bases and 6 bases, there was a span of 15 bases. The germline V gene encodes CDR1 SNHLY and CDR2 FYNNEI. CDR3 length: 15 residues. The CDR3 region is CASSVTGLSAGELFF. The CDR3, as DNA: TGTGCCAGCAGTGTCACAGGTCTCTCGGCCGGGGAGCTGTTTTTT.

The CDR3 is CASSTGLNYEQYF. CDR3 coding DNA: TGTGCCAGCAGCACCGGACTGAACTACGAGCAGTACTTC. The chain combines TRBV5-4 with TRBJ2-7; weak D call: TRBD2 (5 bases). V shed 4 bases and J shed 3 bases, with 11 bases lying between them. Per germline, CDR1 SGHNT and CDR2 YYREEE (reference sequence). CDR3 size: 13 residues.

The CDR3 DNA sequence: TGTGCCTGGAGTGTAACAGGGACAGGGGATGGCTACACCTTC. Protein product: CAWSVTGTGDGYTF. The gene calls are TRBV30 and TRBJ1-2; 10 bases are shared with TRBD1. Germline V gives CDR1 GTSNPN, CDR2 SVGIG (reference sequence). V lost 0 bases and J lost 6; bases outside the gene matches: 4. The length of the CDR3 is 14 residues.

This rearrangement joins TRBV18 to TRBJ2-5; no reliable D call. This CDR3 comprises 13 residues. V shed 0 bases and J shed 5 bases, with 7 bases lying between them. The germline V gene has CDR1 KGHSH and CDR2 LQKENI. The CDR3 protein is CASSPPSQETQYF. CDR3 nucleotides: TGTGCCAGCTCACCACCGTCGCAGGAGACCCAGTACTTC. Full variable domain (remainder filled in from reference TRBV18 and TRBJ2-5): NAGVMQNPRHLVRRRGQEARLRCSPMKGHSHVYWYRQLPEEGLKFMVYLQKENIIDESGMPKERFSAEFPKEGPSILRIQQVVRGDSAAYFCASSPPSQETQYFGPGTRLLVL.

The rearrangement links TRBV7-7 to TRBJ2-5; possible D gene TRBD2, 6 bases. CDR3 size: 15 residues. Germline CDR1 is SSHAT and CDR2 is FNYEAQ (reference sequence). The V and J ends lost 1 base and 2 bases respectively, with 11 bases between them. DNA of the CDR3: TGTGCCAGCAGCTTAGGGGGGGTAGGACAAGAGACCCAGTACTTC. Its translation is CASSLGGVGQETQYF.

This chain links TRBV13 with TRBJ1-2; the D gene is possibly TRBD1 (6 bases). V was cut by 4 bases and J by 4 bases, with 10 bases left in between. Germline CDR1 is PRHDT and CDR2 is FYEKMQ (reference sequence). The CDR3 runs to 13 residues. The CDR3 coding sequence is TGTGCCAGCAGCTCAGGACAGTCCTATGGCTACACCTTC. It codes for CASSSGQSYGYTF.

The chain combines TRBV7-9 with TRBJ1-1; 9 nucleotides align to TRBD1. CDR1 SEHNR and CDR2 FQNEAQ come from the germline V gene (reference sequence). Trimming at V came to 5 bases and at J to 6 bases, leaving 7 bases not matched to a gene. This CDR3 comprises 14 residues. CDR3 nucleotide sequence: TGTGCCAGCAGCCCGGGACAGGGCTATCCTGAAGCTTTCTTT. It codes for CASSPGQGYPEAFF.

With respect to this clone: The germline gene is not matched at one end of the junction; a read error may be the cause. The chain uses TRBV7-9 and TRBJ2-5; 12 nucleotides match TRBD1. Per germline, CDR1 SEHNR and CDR2 FQNEAQ (reference sequence). The CDR3 is 16 residues long. The CDR3 protein is CSSSWGQGAVAETQYF. The CDR3 nucleotides read TGTTCCAGCAGCTGGGGACAGGGGGCGGTGGCAGAGACCCAGTACTTC.

This clone was counted a few times. The J gene is TRBJ1-5, the V gene TRBV7-3, with 10 bases aligning to TRBD1. Trimming cost V 5 bases and J 1 base; bases outside gene matches: 8. CDR1 and CDR2 from the germline V gene are SGHTA and FQGTGA. The CDR3 runs 17 residues. The CDR3 loop reads CASSPHRDRGSNQPQHF. CDR3 coding DNA: TGTGCCAGCAGCCCCCACCGGGACAGGGGAAGCAATCAGCCCCAGCATTTT.

The chain combines TRBV5-6 with TRBJ2-7; D may be TRBD2 (6 bases). CDR3 length: 14 residues. Trimming cost V 5 bases and J 2 bases, with 14 bases left between them. Germline V gene data show CDR1 as SGHDT and CDR2 as YYEEEE. For the CDR3, the DNA is TGTGCCAGCAGGGACGGAGGGCTCACCTACGAGCAGTACTTC. The encoded protein is CASRDGGLTYEQYF.

CDR3 region: CASSPLTSGGRETQYF. The CDR3, as DNA: TGTGCCAGCAGCCCGTTGACTAGCGGGGGGAGGGAGACCCAGTACTTC. The chain couples TRBV7-2 to TRBJ2-5, with TRBD2 matching over 13 bases. The CDR3 is 16 residues long. From germline, CDR1 is SGHTA and CDR2 FQGNSA. V shed 5 bases and J 5 bases; nucleotides not matched to a gene: 8.

The chain combines TRBV9 with TRBJ1-6, with D possibly being TRBD1 (5 bases). Germline V lookup: CDR1 SGDLS, CDR2 YYNGEE. V gave up 1 base and J gave up 10 bases, with 15 bases separating them. The CDR3 is 15 residues long. CDR3 coding DNA: TGTGCCAGCAGCGTACAGGCAGGGCAGGGATCACCCCTCCACTTT. As protein: CASSVQAGQGSPLHF.

V gene TRBV11-2 combines with J gene TRBJ1-6; D gene ambiguous. The CDR3 covers 17 residues. With 1 base removed from V and 5 bases from J, the gap between germline ends came to 15 bases. CDR1 is SGHAT, CDR2 FQNNGV, per germline. CDR3 in amino acids: CASSLGAGVLDNSPLHF. DNA for the CDR3: TGTGCCAGCAGCTTAGGGGCCGGGGTTTTGGATAATTCACCCCTCCACTTT. The complete variable domain, with remaining parts taken from reference TRBV11-2 and TRBJ1-6, reads EAGVAQSPRYKIIEKRQSVAFWCNPISGHATLYWYQQILGQGPKLLIQFQNNGVVDDSQLPKDRFSAERLKGVDSTLKIQPAKLEDSAVYLCASSLGAGVLDNSPLHFGNGTRLTVT.

In DNA, the CDR3 is TGCAGTGCTGCGGCAGTCTATGGCTACACCTTC. It yields the protein CSAAAVYGYTF. The V call is TRBV20-1, the J call TRBJ1-2; D gene ambiguous. Germline V gene lookup returns CDR1 DFQATT and CDR2 SNEGSKA (reference sequence). The CDR3 runs 11 residues. Trimming removed 5 bases from V and 4 bases from J, with 8 bases in between.

V is TRBV5-6 and J is TRBJ2-3; D is unclear. Germline CDR1 SGHDT, CDR2 YYEEEE. The germline V and J ends were trimmed by 3 bases and 0 bases, with 11 bases remaining between them. The CDR3 contains 15 residues. CDR3 region: CASSSLRYSTDTQYF. CDR3 nucleotide sequence: TGTGCCAGCAGCTCGCTCAGGTATAGCACAGATACGCAGTATTTT. Full variable domain (remainder filled in from reference TRBV5-6 and TRBJ2-3): DAGVTQSPTHLIKTRGQQVTLRCSPKSGHDTVSWYQQALGQGPQFIFQYYEEEERQRGNFPDRFSGHQFPNYSSELNVNALLLGDSALYLCASSSLRYSTDTQYFGPGTRLTVL.

J is TRBJ1-1 and V is TRBV11-3, with 7 bases fitting TRBD1. Per germline, CDR1 SGHNT and CDR2 YENEEA. The length of the CDR3 is 13 residues. V was clipped by 3 bases and J by 7 bases; unmatched bases: 5. The CDR3 nucleotides are TGTGCCAGCAGCTTCACAGGGGCCATTGAAGCTTTCTTT. It is translated as CASSFTGAIEAFF.

The chain employs TRBV2 and TRBJ2-5; D is perhaps TRBD2 (6 bases). V lost 6 bases, J lost 5 bases, and 31 bases lay in between. Looked up from germline, CDR1 is SNHLY and CDR2 is FYNNEI. This CDR3 is 19 amino acids long. CDR3 residues: CASRYPTLAGPTEGETQYF. DNA of the CDR3: TGTGCCAGCAGGTACCCTACTTTGGCGGGGCCCACCGAGGGGGAGACCCAGTACTTC.

The chain links TRBV16 to TRBJ1-6; D is unresolved. Germline V gene data show CDR1 as KGHSY and CDR2 as FQNENV. V lost 0 bases to trimming and J lost 10 bases, with 10 bases between them. This CDR3 has 14 residues. CDR3: CASSQSAGGSPLHF. CDR3 bases: TGTGCCAGCAGCCAATCGGCGGGTGGGTCACCCCTCCACTTT.

This clone was recorded only once. CDR3 coding DNA: TGTGCCAGCAGTCTCGAACAGAACTATGGCTACACCTTC. Translation gives CASSLEQNYGYTF. The chain employs TRBV21-1 and TRBJ1-2; no DNA check was done on the table's D call, TRBD1. TRBV21-1 is given as a pseudogene. This CDR3 is built from 13 residues.

The chain links TRBV6-5 to TRBJ2-1, with D maybe TRBD1 (6 bases). Trimming took off 2 bases at V and 7 bases at J, with 15 bases between the two ends. The CDR3 totals 15 residues. Germline CDR1 and CDR2: MNHEY and SVGAGI. CDR3 in amino acids: CASSYLGHRVNEQFF. CDR3 coding DNA: TGTGCCAGCAGTTACCTGGGACACAGAGTGAATGAGCAGTTCTTC.